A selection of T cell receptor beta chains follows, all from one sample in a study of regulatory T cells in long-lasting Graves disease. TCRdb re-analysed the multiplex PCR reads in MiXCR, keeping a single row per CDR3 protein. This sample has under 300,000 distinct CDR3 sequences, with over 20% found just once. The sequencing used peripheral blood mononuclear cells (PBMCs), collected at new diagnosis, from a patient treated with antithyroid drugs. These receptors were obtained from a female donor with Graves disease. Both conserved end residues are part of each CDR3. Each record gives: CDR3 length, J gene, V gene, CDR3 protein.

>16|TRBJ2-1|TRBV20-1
CSARFRAPRSYNEQFF
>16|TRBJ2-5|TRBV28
CASRATGGRYQETQYF
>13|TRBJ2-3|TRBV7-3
CASSPIPGDTQYF
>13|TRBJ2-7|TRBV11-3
CASSRDTRYEQYF
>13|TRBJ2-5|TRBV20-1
CSAVGPSGETQYF
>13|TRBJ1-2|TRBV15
CATSRSFREGYTF
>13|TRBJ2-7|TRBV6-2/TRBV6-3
CASSYAESYEQYF
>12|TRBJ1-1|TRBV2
CAILTRNTEAFF
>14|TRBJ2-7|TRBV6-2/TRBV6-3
CASSETSGGYEQYF
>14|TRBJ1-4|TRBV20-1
CSADGQGASEKLFF
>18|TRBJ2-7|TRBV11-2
CASSWGSKATLTAYEQYF